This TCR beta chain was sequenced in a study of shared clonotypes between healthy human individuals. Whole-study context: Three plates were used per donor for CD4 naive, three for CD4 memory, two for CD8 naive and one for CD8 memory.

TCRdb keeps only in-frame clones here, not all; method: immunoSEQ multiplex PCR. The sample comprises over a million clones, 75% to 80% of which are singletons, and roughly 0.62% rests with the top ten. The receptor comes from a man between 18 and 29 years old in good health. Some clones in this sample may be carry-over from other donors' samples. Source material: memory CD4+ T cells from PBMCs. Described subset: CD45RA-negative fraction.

CDR3 residues: CASGKAGGTPYNEQFF. CDR3 coding DNA: TGTGCCAGCGGTAAAGCGGGTGGGACGCCCTACAATGAGCAGTTCTTC. The chain joins TRBV27 to TRBJ2-1; weak D call: TRBD2 (6 bases). Trimming cost V 8 bases and J 2 bases, with 19 bases left between them. Germline V lookup: CDR1 MNHEY, CDR2 SMNVEV (reference sequence). There are 16 residues in the CDR3.